A selection of T cell receptor beta chains follows, all from one sample in a study of cytomegalovirus exposure and HLA in healthy donors. Data came from immunoSEQ multiplex PCR; TCRdb stores just in-frame clones and leaves some out. The repertoire includes some 80,000 clones, roughly 95% of them detected once, and approximately 1.4% sits in the top ten. The sequencing sample was made of PBMCs. The receptors were gathered from a woman aged 18 to 35 in good health and CMV-seronegative. The CDR3 runs from the conserved cysteine through the conserved F or W. Each record gives: D gene, J gene, V gene, clone size, CDR3 DNA, CDR3 protein. The D gene is left open where the match is weak. Size is stated for part of the rows, as once, few or many counts, or as a class when the clone is expanded.

d_gene: NA; j_gene: TRBJ1-5; v_gene: TRBV28; abundance: NA; CDR3nt: TGTGCCAGCAGTTTACTCAACAGGGTGAGCAATCAGCCCCAGCATTTT; CDR3aa: CASSLLNRVSNQPQHF
d_gene: TRBD2; j_gene: TRBJ2-3; v_gene: TRBV18; abundance: NA; CDR3nt: TGTGCCAGCTCACCTATTAGCGGGATTAGCACAGATACGCAGTATTTT; CDR3aa: CASSPISGISTDTQYF
d_gene: TRBD2; j_gene: TRBJ2-1; v_gene: TRBV25-1; abundance: NA; CDR3nt: TGTGCCAGCAGTAAGCGGGAGTATTTGAATGAGCAGTTCTTC; CDR3aa: CASSKREYLNEQFF
d_gene: TRBD2; j_gene: TRBJ2-2; v_gene: TRBV10-1; abundance: NA; CDR3nt: TGCGCCAGCAGTGAGACAAGTCTAGCGGGGAACACCGGGGAGCTGTTTTTT; CDR3aa: CASSETSLAGNTGELFF
d_gene: TRBD2; j_gene: TRBJ2-2; v_gene: TRBV6-6; abundance: NA; CDR3nt: TGTGCCAGCAGTAGACCGGGAGGGCAGTGGACCGGGGAGCTGTTTTTT; CDR3aa: CASSRPGGQWTGELFF
d_gene: NA; j_gene: TRBJ2-7; v_gene: TRBV6-6; abundance: NA; CDR3nt: TGTGCCACAAGAGCCCGGGACAACACCTACGAGCAGTACTTC; CDR3aa: CATRARDNTYEQYF
d_gene: TRBD2; j_gene: TRBJ2-1; v_gene: TRBV6-1; abundance: once; CDR3nt: TGTGCCAGCAGTAAACTAGCGGGAAGTAACAATGAGCAGTTCTTC; CDR3aa: CASSKLAGSNNEQFF
d_gene: NA; j_gene: TRBJ2-4; v_gene: TRBV25-1; abundance: once; CDR3nt: TGTGCCAGCAGTGAATCGAACATTCAGTACTTC; CDR3aa: CASSESNIQYF
d_gene: NA; j_gene: TRBJ2-2; v_gene: TRBV10-1; abundance: NA; CDR3nt: TGCGCCAGCAGTGAGTCGCTCAGGGCGAACACCGGGGAGCTGTTTTTT; CDR3aa: CASSESLRANTGELFF
d_gene: NA; j_gene: TRBJ1-1; v_gene: TRBV30; abundance: NA; CDR3nt: TGTGCCTGGAGGGACTACAAGAACACTGAAGCTTTCTTT; CDR3aa: CAWRDYKNTEAFF
d_gene: NA; j_gene: TRBJ2-7; v_gene: TRBV10-2; abundance: NA; CDR3nt: TGCGCCAGCAGTGAGGGACTTTCGACCTACGAGCAGTACTTC; CDR3aa: CASSEGLSTYEQYF
d_gene: NA; j_gene: TRBJ1-2; v_gene: TRBV27; abundance: NA; CDR3nt: TGTGCCAGCAGTGTCGCGGGGGTGATGGGGCTAGGCTATGGCTACACCTTC; CDR3aa: CASSVAGVMGLGYGYTF
d_gene: NA; j_gene: TRBJ2-4; v_gene: TRBV9; abundance: once; CDR3nt: TGTGCCAGCAGCGTGGGCCCTACAGAAAGGAACATTCAGTACTTC; CDR3aa: CASSVGPTERNIQYF
d_gene: NA; j_gene: TRBJ2-1; v_gene: TRBV10-1; abundance: NA; CDR3nt: TGCGCCAGCAGTGAGCTAGGACTTTCCCGACACAATGAGCAGTTCTTC; CDR3aa: CASSELGLSRHNEQFF
d_gene: NA; j_gene: TRBJ2-3; v_gene: TRBV12-5; abundance: once; CDR3nt: TGTGCTAGTGGTTTAGGACAGAGCACAGATACGCAGTATTTT; CDR3aa: CASGLGQSTDTQYF
d_gene: TRBD1; j_gene: TRBJ2-4; v_gene: TRBV5-4; abundance: NA; CDR3nt: TGTGCCAGCAGCTTGATACAGGGGAACATTCAGTACTTC; CDR3aa: CASSLIQGNIQYF
d_gene: TRBD2; j_gene: TRBJ2-1; v_gene: TRBV9; abundance: NA; CDR3nt: TGTGCCAGCAGCGTAGTCCCTAGCGGGAGTTACGAGCAGTTCTTC; CDR3aa: CASSVVPSGSYEQFF
d_gene: TRBD2; j_gene: TRBJ2-7; v_gene: TRBV19; abundance: NA; CDR3nt: TGTGCCAGTAGTAAGGGACTAGCGGGAGGCTCCTACGAGCAGTACTTC; CDR3aa: CASSKGLAGGSYEQYF
d_gene: TRBD2; j_gene: TRBJ2-1; v_gene: TRBV28; abundance: NA; CDR3nt: TGTGCCAGCAGTTCGAGCGGGAGGGCCTACAATGAGCAGTTCTTC; CDR3aa: CASSSSGRAYNEQFF
d_gene: NA; j_gene: TRBJ2-3; v_gene: TRBV5-6; abundance: NA; CDR3nt: TGTGCCAGCAGCTCCTTTGGGTCCGGTCCAGAGGGCACAGATACGCAGTATTTT; CDR3aa: CASSSFGSGPEGTDTQYF
d_gene: NA; j_gene: TRBJ2-1; v_gene: TRBV7-9; abundance: NA; CDR3nt: TGTGCCAGCAGCTTAGTTGGTAGCTACAATGAGCAGTTCTTC; CDR3aa: CASSLVGSYNEQFF
d_gene: NA; j_gene: TRBJ2-3; v_gene: TRBV2; abundance: NA; CDR3nt: TGTGCCAGCACCCAGGAGGCGGGGGCCACAGATACGCAGTATTTT; CDR3aa: CASTQEAGATDTQYF
d_gene: NA; j_gene: TRBJ1-1; v_gene: TRBV5-6; abundance: NA; CDR3nt: TGTGCCAGCAGCTTGGGGGGGGGCGGTGAAGCTTTCTTT; CDR3aa: CASSLGGGGEAFF
d_gene: TRBD1; j_gene: TRBJ2-3; v_gene: TRBV2; abundance: NA; CDR3nt: TGTGCCAGCAGTGTGACAGGGGACACAGATACGCAGTATTTT; CDR3aa: CASSVTGDTDTQYF
d_gene: NA; j_gene: TRBJ1-3; v_gene: TRBV5-8; abundance: NA; CDR3nt: TGTGCCAGCAGCTTGGGCCGCAGTCTGGCTGGAAACACCATATATTTT; CDR3aa: CASSLGRSLAGNTIYF
d_gene: NA; j_gene: TRBJ2-7; v_gene: TRBV19; abundance: NA; CDR3nt: TGTGCCAGTATCCCCCCCCATAGGCAGGGGCCATATTTATCCTACGAGCAGTACTTC; CDR3aa: CASIPPHRQGPYLSYEQYF
d_gene: NA; j_gene: TRBJ2-7; v_gene: TRBV18; abundance: NA; CDR3nt: TGTGCCAGCTCACCAGTAGGGGTCCCTCAGTACTTC; CDR3aa: CASSPVGVPQYF
d_gene: NA; j_gene: TRBJ1-5; v_gene: TRBV4-2; abundance: NA; CDR3nt: TGTGCCAGCAGCCAACCAGGGGTGGATCAGCCCCAGCATTTT; CDR3aa: CASSQPGVDQPQHF
d_gene: NA; j_gene: TRBJ1-6; v_gene: TRBV6-1; abundance: NA; CDR3nt: TGTGCCAGCAGAGAAAGGCGGGATTCACCCCTCCACTTT; CDR3aa: CASRERRDSPLHF
d_gene: TRBD2; j_gene: TRBJ2-7; v_gene: TRBV10-1; abundance: NA; CDR3nt: TGCGCCAGCAGTGCGGGGGTATTAGCGGGAAACCCCTACGAGCAGTACTTC; CDR3aa: CASSAGVLAGNPYEQYF
d_gene: NA; j_gene: TRBJ2-2; v_gene: TRBV10-2; abundance: NA; CDR3nt: TGCGCCAGCAGTTCCGGGCAGGGCCGGGAGCTGTTTTTT; CDR3aa: CASSSGQGRELFF
d_gene: TRBD1; j_gene: TRBJ2-7; v_gene: TRBV27; abundance: NA; CDR3nt: TGTGCCAGCAGCCAAATGACAGGGCTTTCCTACGAGCAGTACTTC; CDR3aa: CASSQMTGLSYEQYF
d_gene: NA; j_gene: TRBJ1-4; v_gene: TRBV4-1; abundance: NA; CDR3nt: TGCGCCAGCAGCCAAGGACAGGCCGAAATGGGAAAACTGTTTTTT; CDR3aa: CASSQGQAEMGKLFF
d_gene: NA; j_gene: TRBJ1-2; v_gene: TRBV7-8; abundance: few; CDR3nt: TGTGCCAGCAGCTTAGGTGCCAGCGCGACCTATGGCTACACCTTC; CDR3aa: CASSLGASATYGYTF
d_gene: NA; j_gene: TRBJ2-7; v_gene: TRBV7-7; abundance: NA; CDR3nt: TGTGCCAGCAGCTTAGGAGAGGTGTCCGAGCAGTACTTC; CDR3aa: CASSLGEVSEQYF
d_gene: TRBD1; j_gene: TRBJ2-2; v_gene: TRBV7-8; abundance: few; CDR3nt: TGTGCCAGCAGACAAAGACAGGGCCCCACCGGGGAGCTGTTTTTT; CDR3aa: CASRQRQGPTGELFF
d_gene: TRBD2; j_gene: TRBJ2-1; v_gene: TRBV18; abundance: NA; CDR3nt: TGTGCCAGCTCACTTTCGAAAGCGGGAGGGTTCCCTTATCTTAGTGAGCAGTTCTTC; CDR3aa: CASSLSKAGGFPYLSEQFF
d_gene: NA; j_gene: TRBJ2-3; v_gene: TRBV19; abundance: once; CDR3nt: TGTGCCAGTAGTATCCCCGGGAATCCGTACACAGATACGCAGTATTTT; CDR3aa: CASSIPGNPYTDTQYF